These 21 T cell receptor beta chains originate from one sample sequenced in a study of blood T cell repertoires in COVID-19. Produced via immunoSEQ multiplex PCR; TCRdb's table is partial and in-frame only. The table shows fewer than 600,000 clones, with more than 75% occurring only once. The specimen sequenced was PBMCs or T cells enriched from blood (not recorded which). These receptors all come from a woman aged 35 to 49 who had recovered from COVID-19.

V usage is TRBV5-4 and J usage is TRBJ2-3; 11 positions match TRBD2. This CDR3 contains 16 residues. The V segment lost 4 bases and the J segment 3 bases; nucleotides outside the gene matches: 7. Germline CDR1 reads SGHNT; CDR2 reads YYREEE (reference sequence). CDR3 DNA sequence: TGTGCCAGCAGCGCCTTTAGCGGGAGGGTTACAGATACGCAGTATTTT. This sequence encodes CASSAFSGRVTDTQYF.

The V call is TRBV6-2 or TRBV6-3, the J call TRBJ2-7, with 8 bases matching TRBD2. Trimming removed 0 bases from V and 3 bases from J; junction bases left unmatched: 7. The CDR3 is 16 residues long. The germline V gene has CDR1 MNHEY and CDR2 SVGEGT. Here the CDR3 reads CASSYSGSGKRYEQYF. Here the CDR3 DNA reads TGTGCCAGCAGTTACTCGGGTAGCGGGAAACGCTACGAGCAGTACTTC.

The CDR3 region has the DNA TGCGCCAGCAGCCAAGATCGGAGGCGGGGTAGCACAGATACGCAGTATTTT. Translation gives CASSQDRRRGSTDTQYF. The rearrangement uses TRBV4-3 and TRBJ2-3; a weak D match, TRBD2 (6 bases). Trimming cost V 0 bases and J 0 bases, with 13 bases left between them. The CDR3 has 17 residues. The V gene's germline CDR1 is LGHNA and CDR2 YSLEER.

The J gene is TRBJ1-1, the V gene TRBV19; D is undetermined. Trimming shortened V by 7 bases and J by 0 bases, and 9 bases separated the two germline ends. The CDR3 has 13 residues. The germline V gene encodes CDR1 LNHDA and CDR2 SQIVND (reference sequence). DNA for the CDR3: TGTGCCAGTACCTCTACAGTGAACACTGAAGCTTTCTTT. Translated, it gives CASTSTVNTEAFF.

CDR3 nucleotides: TGTGCCAGCAGTTTTCGGGGCACTGAAGCTTTCTTT. Protein sequence: CASSFRGTEAFF. The J gene is TRBJ1-1, the V gene TRBV12-3 or TRBV12-4, with D uncertain. Trimming left V 3 bases short and J 4 bases short, with 6 bases between. The CDR3 length is 12 residues.

The J gene is TRBJ2-3, the V gene TRBV11-2, with 12 bases that match TRBD2. The CDR3 totals 14 residues. J lost 5 bases, V lost 5 bases, and 2 bases had no gene match. Germline V lookup: CDR1 SGHAT, CDR2 FQNNGV. As DNA, the CDR3 is TGTGCCAGCAGCCAGACTAGCGGGAGAGATACGCAGTATTTT. Protein sequence: CASSQTSGRDTQYF.

The chain is built from TRBV19 and TRBJ1-2; D is ambiguous. Germline CDR1 is LNHDA and CDR2 is SQIVND (reference sequence). Trimming pared 2 bases from V and 6 bases from J, leaving 16 bases between. The CDR3 extends over 15 amino acids. CDR3 coding DNA: TGTGCCAGTAGTATATTCGACACGTTAAAGGATGGCTACACCTTC. Its protein product is CASSIFDTLKDGYTF.

Regarding this clone: The junction does not match germline at one end; this may be a read error. CDR3 sequence (DNA): TGCGCCAGCAGCCAAGATTTAGCTAGCGGGAGGGTATGGAACTTC. Residues: CASSQDLASGRVWNF. The V call is TRBV4-3, the J call TRBJ2-7; TRBD2 matches 12 bases. CDR3 length equals 15 residues. Germline CDR1 is LGHNA and CDR2 is YSLEER.

This chain's CDR3 is CASSPQLYRDGGELFF. CDR3 coding DNA: TGTGCCAGCTCACCCCAACTCTACAGGGACGGCGGGGAGCTGTTTTTT. The J gene is TRBJ2-2, the V gene TRBV18; tentative D call: TRBD1 (6 bases). This CDR3 has 16 residues. Trimming removed 3 bases from V and 7 bases from J, with 18 bases in between. Looked up from germline, CDR1 is KGHSH and CDR2 is LQKENI.

This clone was counted many times. The chain is built from TRBV4-3 and TRBJ2-5, with 8 bases that match TRBD1. The CDR3 sequence is 16 residues long. Germline trimming cut 8 bases from V and 3 bases from J; bases unmatched to any gene: 14. Germline CDR1 reads LGHNA; CDR2 reads YSLEER. CDR3 sequence reads: CASLRGLRAREETQYF. CDR3 nucleotide sequence: TGCGCCAGCCTCAGGGGGCTAAGGGCAAGGGAAGAGACCCAGTACTTC.

This chain joins TRBV30 and TRBJ1-2, with D possibly being TRBD1 (5 bases). The V gene's germline CDR1 is GTSNPN and CDR2 SVGIG (reference sequence). V lost 6 bases to trimming and J lost 7 bases, with 15 bases between them. The CDR3 contains 12 residues. The CDR3 loop is CACLDTFFGYTF. In DNA, the CDR3 is TGTGCCTGCCTGGACACCTTCTTTGGCTACACCTTC.

The genes are TRBV11-3 and TRBJ2-7; possibly TRBD2 for D (6 bases). Germline CDR1 and CDR2: SGHNT and YENEEA. Deletions cut 3 bases from V and 4 bases from J, with 7 bases between. This CDR3 is 12 amino acids long. The CDR3: CASSFAGYEQYF. The CDR3 region has the DNA TGTGCCAGCAGCTTCGCGGGATACGAGCAGTACTTC.

This clone was counted a few times. The V call is TRBV6-5, the J call TRBJ1-1; no firm D call. The CDR3 totals 14 residues. Germline values: CDR1 MNHEY, CDR2 SVGAGI. V lost 5 bases, J lost 6 bases, and 16 bases lay in between. The CDR3, as DNA: TGTGCCAGCAGTAATCTTCCAGTCCTTGCTGAAGCTTTCTTT. Its protein product is CASSNLPVLAEAFF.

The chain employs TRBV5-6 and TRBJ1-2, with a possible D match to TRBD1 (5 bases). Germline V gene data show CDR1 as SGHDT and CDR2 as YYEEEE. The length of the CDR3 is 16 residues. V gave up 0 bases and J gave up 2 bases, with 14 bases separating them. The CDR3 bases are TGTGCCAGCAGCTTGGCCGGGGGGGAGTGGAACTATGGCTACACCTTC. Its protein product is CASSLAGGEWNYGYTF.

The chain combines TRBV29-1 with TRBJ1-1, with D possibly TRBD1 on 6 matching bases. V was trimmed by 4 bases and J by 5 bases, leaving 20 bases between them. Germline CDR1 and CDR2: SQVTM and ANQGSEA. The CDR3 consists of 15 residues. CDR3 nucleotide sequence: TGCAGCGTTGCGCCACAGGGCAGCAAAGGGACTGAAGCTTTCTTT. Amino acids: CSVAPQGSKGTEAFF. The variable domain in full, with the rest retrieved from reference TRBV29-1 and TRBJ1-1, is SAVISQKPSRDICQRGTSLTIQCQVDSQVTMMFWYRQQPGQSLTLIATANQGSEATYESGFVIDKFPISRPNLTFSTLTVSNMSPEDSSIYLCSVAPQGSKGTEAFFGQGTRLTVV.

The chain uses TRBV19 and TRBJ1-5; no definite D call. The CDR3 covers 14 residues. Trimming removed 3 bases from V and 3 bases from J, with 9 bases in between. Germline V gene data show CDR1 as LNHDA and CDR2 as SQIVND (reference sequence). The CDR3 is CASSIKPFNQPQHF. For the CDR3, the DNA is TGTGCCAGTAGTATTAAGCCTTTCAATCAGCCCCAGCATTTT.

V is TRBV10-2 and J is TRBJ2-1; 9 bases are a match to TRBD2. J lost 15 bases, V lost 6 bases, and 18 bases had no gene match. The CDR3 runs 15 residues. Germline loops: CDR1 WSHSY, CDR2 SAAADI. CDR3 DNA sequence: TGCGCCAGCAGACCCCTAGCGGGACGGTTTCAGGTTCTGTTCTTC. Translated: CASRPLAGRFQVLFF.

The CDR3 DNA follows: TGTGCCAGCAGTGCCTGGGACAGGGGGACAAATCAGCCCCAGCATTTT. Amino acid sequence: CASSAWDRGTNQPQHF. The genes are TRBV6-1 and TRBJ1-5, with TRBD1 matching 11 bases. V gave up 4 bases and J gave up 4 bases; unmatched junction bases: 6. Germline CDR1 reads MNHNS; CDR2 reads SASEGT. The CDR3 has 16 residues.

This clone showed up just a few times. The J gene is TRBJ1-4, the V gene TRBV2; unclear D gene. The CDR3 runs to 13 residues. V was cut by 5 bases and J by 6 bases, with 10 bases left in between. The V gene's germline CDR1 is SNHLY and CDR2 FYNNEI. The CDR3 here is CASSQLPYEKLFF. The DNA for the CDR3 is TGTGCCAGCAGTCAACTCCCTTATGAAAAACTGTTTTTT.

The CDR3 bases are TGTGCCAGTAGTAGAGGGGCAGGGAGGTCGTTCTTGGTGAACACTGAAGCTTTCTTT. As protein: CASSRGAGRSFLVNTEAFF. This chain joins TRBV19 and TRBJ1-1, with D possibly being TRBD1 (5 bases). The V gene lost 4 bases and the J gene lost 0 bases, with 24 bases spanning the gap. This CDR3 region has 19 residues. Germline V CDR1 and CDR2: LNHDA, SQIVND (reference sequence).

The chain combines TRBV6-5 with TRBJ1-2; perhaps TRBD1 as D (5 bases). The germline V gene encodes CDR1 MNHEY and CDR2 SVGAGI. This CDR3 region has 15 residues. V gave up 4 bases and J gave up 3 bases, with 15 bases separating them. The CDR3 nucleotides are TGTGCCAGCAGTTGGACGCTAGAAGGGGACTATGGCTACACCTTC. It translates to CASSWTLEGDYGYTF.